This T cell receptor (beta chain) came from a study of response to subunit inactivated influenza vaccine. Study conclusions and caveats: Seasonal influenza vaccination, on each occasion, was suggested by the authors to recruit few new T cells.

TCRdb processed the RT-PCR reads anew with MiXCR; each CDR3 protein has one entry. The sample includes hundreds of thousands of distinct CDR3 sequences, 16% of them seen just once. Trimming took 3 bases from V and 0 from J, leaving 9 bases between them. Germline-derived CDR1 and CDR2 are SGHTA and FQGNSA. The CDR3 has 15 residues. This clonotype was observed at least ten times. Its antigen is undetermined. The source material was CD4+ T cells sorted from PBMCs, sampled about 23 months after vaccination. The J gene is TRBJ1-3, the V gene TRBV7-2; D gene ambiguous. The receptor was isolated from a man aged 50-75 years who received an inactivated influenza vaccine. CDR3 in amino acids: CASSFRQSSGNTIYF. The CDR3 DNA follows: TGTGCCAGCAGCTTTAGACAAAGCTCTGGAAACACCATATATTTT.